This TCR beta chain appears in the sequencing data of a study of beta chain features in type 1 diabetes (dated by TCRdb to between 2017 and 2018). Looking at the study overall: Mean age, gender distribution, total cell number and subset yield did not differ between patients and healthy donors. A total of roughly 99 million sorted cells were examined across all samples, and the number of cells per subset was strongly correlated with RNA yield. The study compared the TCRB repertoires of sorted circulating CD4+ T cell subsets in recently diagnosed type 1 diabetes patients with those in matched healthy donors. Whereas all 28 donors provided naive and central memory subsets, regulatory and stem cell-like memory subsets were isolated from just 8 patients and roughly 8 healthy donors.

Study-wide conclusions, independent of this receptor: Only small numbers of individuals were included in the HLA sub-analyses, which left unresolved whether HLA type had any influence on TCRB rearrangement. Type 1 diabetes patients showed a moderate but significant shortening of TCRB CDR3 length in all four CD4+ subsets. Shorter templates might have been favored by PCR, but patient and control samples were amplified and corrected together, so both groups would have been affected equally by any skew. Naive, central memory and regulatory TCRB repertoires appeared to be more alike among patients than among healthy donors. Sequencing cDNA rather than genomic DNA could over-represent highly expressing activated cells, although activation and CD3 levels did not differ between groups. Patients with type 1 diabetes made fewer insertions and deleted more nucleotides at VDJ recombination sites, implying thymic rearrangement abnormalities.

A note on this clone: It lacks a known antigen. Per-nucleotide qualities are absent, and no much larger clonotype sits a single base away.

A single peripheral blood draw of around 120 mL on average was collected from each donor into heparinised tubes. A BD FACSAria II was used to sort naive, central memory, regulatory and stem cell-like memory CD4+ T cells with a panel that included CD45RO, CCR7, CD25, CD127, CD95 and CD27. All sorted populations exceeded 95% purity. PBMCs were isolated right away by Lymphoprep density gradient centrifugation and were stained directly, without culture. So that batch effects would be minimized, each experiment stained and sorted samples in pairs, pairing one healthy donor with one patient. The entire amount of isolated RNA was reverse transcribed using the High Capacity cDNA Reverse Transcription Kit, so the sequenced TCRB transcripts were expressed ones. Deep immunoSEQ sequencing was applied to naive, central memory and regulatory T cell samples, giving an average of roughly 3.5 million total reads per sample. Sorted cells were lysed in RLT buffer and RNA was extracted with DNase-treated RNeasy Micro or Mini kits, depending on cell number. Each cell subset was processed on its own to prevent cross-contamination, while patient and healthy donor samples were processed together. The immunoSEQ multiplex PCR was used to amplify TCRB sequences from cDNA, yielding 87-bp fragments that span the CDR3 region. The amplicons were sequenced using the Illumina HiSeq platform. The original methods were these. PCR bias was computationally corrected using synthetic template baselines, reads within Hamming distance 2 were collapsed, and singletons that could not be merged were discarded. Reads were aligned against IMGT so that V, D and J genes, CDR3 length and insertions or deletions at six rearrangement sites could be assigned. Within each subset, clonotype counts were normalized to sorted cell number, after which true diversity and Gini coefficients were computed with the tcR R package. Repertoire sharing was quantified using the overlap coefficient calculated on TCRB nucleotide sequences. Out-of-frame TCRB sequences from naive cells were analyzed as a proxy for the pre-selection repertoire. TCRdb took over this immuneACCESS table, retaining in-frame rearrangements with V and J assigned. Such tables are incomplete; in checked studies, under half of the missing clones stem from an unresolved V gene, and the remainder is unexplained. V and J calls and clone size are copied from that table; D and trimming were computed from the DNA. Present in this sample are 360,000 or so clones, around a fifth of which were seen just once. The ten largest clones capture 0.044% of the sample.

The CDR1 and CDR2 encoded by the germline V gene (reference sequence) are MNHNY and SVGAGI. Relative to germline, V is 5 bases shorter and J is 3 bases shorter, with 6 bases between their ends. The CDR3 sequence holds 12 residues, the cysteine and phenylalanine included. Only the CDR3 DNA is retained, 36 bases long and in frame from the first base. The source is a woman aged 18-30 years in good health. The rearrangement joined TRBV6-6 to TRBJ2-3, with the D gene uncertain. The specimen sequenced was naive CD4+ T cells from blood. The cell subset or site label for this specimen denotes: true naive CD4+ T cells. CDR3 reads: CASSLMTDTQYF. The DNA is TGTGCCAGCAGTCTAATGACAGATACGCAGTATTTT.